The entry below gives a single T cell receptor (beta chain) sequence along with its context. This record belongs to a study of blood T cell repertoires in COVID-19. Overall study context: COVID-19 samples collected from the United States, Italy and Spain covered acute and convalescent phases. T cells, B-cell-depleted T cells, or PBMCs supplied cDNA or gDNA.

In the authors' methods: Reference gene primer amplification yielded estimated nucleated cell counts. Sequenced by immunoSEQ multiplex PCR; TCRdb stores in-frame clones only, minus some. V, J and clone size are those of that table, while D and trimming were read from the DNA. The table shows over 150,000 clones, with roughly 78% occurring only once. This CDR3 spans 14 amino acids. Germline loops: CDR1 MNHEY, CDR2 SVGAGI. Trimming left V 4 bases short and J 1 base short, with 10 bases between. Source material: peripheral blood. This clonotype originated in a man older than 75 with acute or convalescent COVID-19. The rearrangement joins TRBV6-5 to TRBJ1-1; tentative D call: TRBD1 (5 bases). The CDR3 nucleotides read TGTGCCAGCAGTTGGCGGGGGGAGAACACTGAAGCTTTCTTT. It yields the protein CASSWRGENTEAFF.